This T cell receptor beta chain is drawn from a study of long-term antiretroviral therapy in people with HIV. Background on the study: In the earliest collections, sampling predates the 2015 immediate-ART recommendation by about a decade.

A v3.0 immunoSEQ assay was performed at survey level. Some clones are missing from TCRdb's copy, which holds only in-frame ones; the method was immunoSEQ multiplex PCR. The table lists over 30,000 clones, roughly 97% of them singletons. Each donor had at least one pre-ART and at least two post-ART PBMC samples. Clinicians in the United States treated all participants with HIV. CDR3 length: 16 residues. Germline lookup yields CDR1 SGHDN and CDR2 FVKESK. V lost 4 bases, J lost 8 bases, and 21 bases lay in between. This material consisted of unsorted PBMCs, taken 7.6 years after starting antiretroviral therapy. The source of this sequence is a man aged 30-40 years with HIV. V usage is TRBV14 and J usage is TRBJ2-1; D is undetermined. The CDR3, as DNA: TGTGCCAGCAGCCTCAGCCTGGCCTTCTTCAATGATGAGCAGTTCTTC. Its protein is CASSLSLAFFNDEQFF.